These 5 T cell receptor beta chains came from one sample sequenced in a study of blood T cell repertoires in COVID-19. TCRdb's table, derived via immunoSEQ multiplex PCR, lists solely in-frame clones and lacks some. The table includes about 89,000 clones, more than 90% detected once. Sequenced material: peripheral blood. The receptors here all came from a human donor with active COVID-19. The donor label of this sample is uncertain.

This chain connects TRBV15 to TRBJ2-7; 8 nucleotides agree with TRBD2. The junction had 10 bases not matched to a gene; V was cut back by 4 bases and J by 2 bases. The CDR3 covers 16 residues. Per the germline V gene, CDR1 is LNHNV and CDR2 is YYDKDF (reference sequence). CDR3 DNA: TGTGCCACCAGCATGGTAGCGGGACCCTCTGCCTACGAGCAGTACTTC. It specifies CATSMVAGPSAYEQYF.

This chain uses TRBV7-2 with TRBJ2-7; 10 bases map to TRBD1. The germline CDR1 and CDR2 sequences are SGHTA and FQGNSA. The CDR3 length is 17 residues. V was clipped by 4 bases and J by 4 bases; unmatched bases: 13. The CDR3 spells CASSWEIHRDRGYEQYF. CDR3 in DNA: TGTGCCAGCAGCTGGGAGATCCACCGGGACAGGGGTTACGAGCAGTACTTC.

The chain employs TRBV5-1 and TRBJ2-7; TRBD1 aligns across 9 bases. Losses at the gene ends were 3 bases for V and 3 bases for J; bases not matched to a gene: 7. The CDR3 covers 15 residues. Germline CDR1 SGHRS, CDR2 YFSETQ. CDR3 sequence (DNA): TGCGCCAGCAGCTGGGGGACAGGGTTTCGCTACGAGCAGTACTTC. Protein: CASSWGTGFRYEQYF.

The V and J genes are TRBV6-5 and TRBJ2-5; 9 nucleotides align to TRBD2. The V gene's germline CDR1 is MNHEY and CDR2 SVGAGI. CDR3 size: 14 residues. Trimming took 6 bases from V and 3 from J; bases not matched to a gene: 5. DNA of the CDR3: TGTGCCAGCAGGCACTCTAGCGGGGAAGAGACCCAGTACTTC. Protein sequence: CASRHSSGEETQYF.

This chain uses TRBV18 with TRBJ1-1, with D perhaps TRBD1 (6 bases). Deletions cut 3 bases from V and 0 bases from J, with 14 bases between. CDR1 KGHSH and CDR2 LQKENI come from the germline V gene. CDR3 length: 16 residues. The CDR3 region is CASSPKQGVMNTEAFF. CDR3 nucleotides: TGTGCCAGCTCACCCAAACAGGGAGTAATGAACACTGAAGCTTTCTTT.